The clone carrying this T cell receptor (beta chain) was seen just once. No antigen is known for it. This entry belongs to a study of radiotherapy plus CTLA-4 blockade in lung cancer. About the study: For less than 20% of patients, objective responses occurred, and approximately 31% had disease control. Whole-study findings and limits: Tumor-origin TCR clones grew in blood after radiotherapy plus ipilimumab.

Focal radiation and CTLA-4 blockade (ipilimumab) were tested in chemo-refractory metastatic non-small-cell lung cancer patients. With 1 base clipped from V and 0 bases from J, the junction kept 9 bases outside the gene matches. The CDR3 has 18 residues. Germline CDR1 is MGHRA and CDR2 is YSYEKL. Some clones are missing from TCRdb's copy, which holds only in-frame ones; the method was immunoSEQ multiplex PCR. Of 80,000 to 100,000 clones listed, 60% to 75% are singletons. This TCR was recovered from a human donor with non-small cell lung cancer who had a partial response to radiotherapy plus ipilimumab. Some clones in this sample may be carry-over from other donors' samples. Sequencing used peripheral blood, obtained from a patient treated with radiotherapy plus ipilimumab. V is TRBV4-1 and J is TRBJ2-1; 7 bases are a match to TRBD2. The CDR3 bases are TGCGCCAGCAGCCAAGTTTTTGGCGGGAGAAGCTCCTACAATGAGCAGTTCTTC. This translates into CASSQVFGGRSSYNEQFF.